Listed below are T cell receptor beta chains from one sample, sequenced in a study of T-cell memory formation after mild COVID-19. TCRdb itself ran the 5' RACE reads through MiXCR, one entry per CDR3 protein. Found here are approximately 340,000 distinct CDR3 sequences, 10% to 15% of them singletons; the top ten hold 20% to 25%. The sample was PBMCs or a T cell subset sorted from them (not recorded which). These receptors came from a man aged 18 to 35 who had mild COVID-19 (a few samples of this study predate the infection). Cell type and time point are not known. CDR3s include the opening cysteine and the closing phenylalanine or tryptophan. A D gene is named only where the DNA matches it firmly. Clone size, where shown, is once, few, many, or a class for clones that have expanded.

CASSFGGGRSNQPQHF,TGTGCCAGCAGCTTCGGAGGGGGGCGTAGCAATCAGCCCCAGCATTTT,.,.,TRBJ1-5,TRBV7-2
CASSGGSSGEKYNEQFF,TGTGCCAGCAGCGGTGGGAGTAGCGGGGAGAAGTACAATGAGCAGTTCTTC,TRBD2,.,TRBJ2-1,TRBV6-5
CASSGEWATYEAFF,TGTGCCAGCAGCGGAGAGTGGGCTACCTATGAAGCTTTCTTT,.,few,TRBJ1-1,TRBV6-5
CASSLETFTDTQYF,TGTGCCAGCAGTTTAGAGACCTTCACAGATACGCAGTATTTT,.,.,TRBJ2-3,TRBV28
CASSEDRGYTEAFF,TGTGCCAGCAGTGAAGATCGGGGCTACACTGAAGCTTTCTTT,.,.,TRBJ1-1,TRBV2
CASSSQPRESYEQYF,TGTGCCAGCAGCTCCCAGCCTAGGGAGTCCTACGAGCAGTACTTC,.,once,TRBJ2-7,TRBV7-2
CASSLRQGGFGNEKLFF,TGCGCCAGCAGCTTGAGACAGGGGGGTTTCGGTAATGAAAAACTGTTTTTT,TRBD1,.,TRBJ1-4,TRBV5-1
CASRTDLYEQYF,TGTGCCAGCAGGACGGACCTTTACGAGCAGTACTTC,.,many,TRBJ2-7,TRBV2
CASSGSGTGAYGYTF,TGTGCCAGTAGTGGATCCGGGACAGGTGCCTATGGCTACACCTTC,TRBD1,.,TRBJ1-2,TRBV19
CSARLRGSYEQYF,TGCAGTGCTAGACTCCGAGGGTCCTACGAGCAGTACTTC,.,.,TRBJ2-7,TRBV20-1
CASSFTAVQYF,TGTGCCAGCAGTTTTACGGCGGTGCAGTACTTC,.,few,TRBJ2-7,TRBV12-3/TRBV12-4
CASSLIGVNTEAFF,TGCGCCAGCAGCTTGATAGGGGTGAACACTGAAGCTTTCTTT,.,many,TRBJ1-1,TRBV5-1
CASSPGDRANTGELFF,TGTGCCAGCAGCCCCGGGGACAGAGCGAACACCGGGGAGCTGTTTTTT,TRBD1,many,TRBJ2-2,TRBV28
CASIRKGLAGVYEQYF,TGTGCCAGCATCAGAAAGGGACTAGCGGGAGTATACGAGCAGTACTTC,TRBD2,few,TRBJ2-7,TRBV2
CSASWGQYEQYF,TGCAGTGCTAGTTGGGGCCAGTACGAGCAGTACTTC,.,.,TRBJ2-7,TRBV20-1
CASSRGDRDRAGGYTF,TGCGCCAGCAGCCGGGGAGACCGCGACAGAGCCGGTGGCTACACCTTC,.,many,TRBJ1-2,TRBV5-1
CASSVTGLSADTQYF,TGTGCCAGCAGCGTTACAGGGCTGTCAGCAGATACGCAGTATTTT,.,.,TRBJ2-3,TRBV9
CSATGASGGPSNEQFF,TGCAGTGCGACGGGAGCCTCTGGGGGGCCCAGCAATGAGCAGTTCTTC,.,few,TRBJ2-1,TRBV20-1
CSARVTGDQPQHF,TGCAGTGCTAGAGTCACAGGGGACCAGCCCCAGCATTTT,TRBD1,.,TRBJ1-5,TRBV20-1
CASSQEGSKAGANVLTF,TGCGCCAGCAGCCAAGAAGGGAGTAAGGCTGGGGCCAACGTCCTGACTTTC,.,many,TRBJ2-6,TRBV4-1
CASSGGGQRTDTQYF,TGTGCCAGCAGCGGGGGGGGACAGCGAACAGATACGCAGTATTTT,.,.,TRBJ2-3,TRBV9
CASSGASGADTQYF,TGTGCCAGCAGTGGGGCTAGCGGGGCAGATACGCAGTATTTT,TRBD2,.,TRBJ2-3,TRBV2
CASSYGLSDTEAFF,TGCGCCAGCAGTTACGGACTGTCCGACACTGAAGCTTTCTTT,.,.,TRBJ1-1,TRBV5-1
CASSLGLAGGAETQYF,TGTGCCAGCAGCTTAGGACTAGCGGGGGGCGCAGAGACCCAGTACTTC,TRBD2,few,TRBJ2-5,TRBV7-3
CASTMGLTGLQETQYF,TGTGCCAGCACCATGGGTCTGACAGGGCTGCAAGAGACCCAGTACTTC,TRBD1,few,TRBJ2-5,TRBV12-3/TRBV12-4
CSARGRDGSNQPQHF,TGCAGTGCTAGGGGGAGGGATGGTAGCAATCAGCCCCAGCATTTT,.,many,TRBJ1-5,TRBV20-1
CSVDSTSSYEQYF,TGCAGCGTCGACAGTACATCTTCTTACGAGCAGTACTTC,.,.,TRBJ2-7,TRBV29-1
CASSRGASYNEQFF,TGTGCCAGCAGCCGGGGGGCGTCCTACAATGAGCAGTTCTTC,.,few,TRBJ2-1,TRBV7-2
CASSHTSPRNVLTF,TGTGCCAGCAGTCACACCTCCCCCCGCAACGTCCTGACTTTC,.,.,TRBJ2-6,TRBV11-2
CASSPIRGRVGTQYF,TGTGCCAGCAGCCCAATCCGAGGGAGGGTAGGGACCCAGTACTTC,TRBD2,.,TRBJ2-5,TRBV7-2